Sequencing of this T cell receptor (beta chain) was carried out in a study of shared clonotypes between healthy human individuals. This CDR3 contains 13 residues. Germline V gene lookup returns CDR1 SGHNT and CDR2 YYREEE (reference sequence). V gave up 4 bases and J gave up 7 bases; unmatched junction bases: 5. The data were produced by immunoSEQ multiplex PCR, yet TCRdb's version contains in-frame clones alone and is incomplete. The data contain more than 850,000 clones, more than 75% of them seen just once; the ten biggest clones take up 0.5% to 0.6%. This receptor was obtained from a man aged 18 to 29 in good health. Some clones in this sample may be carry-over from other donors' samples. The chain combines TRBV5-4 with TRBJ1-2, with 9 bases identical to TRBD1. The sample was memory CD4+ T cells from PBMCs. Noted subset: CD45RA-negative fraction. The CDR3 spells CASSTQGAPGYTF. The CDR3 bases are TGTGCCAGCAGCACACAGGGGGCGCCTGGCTACACCTTC.